This T cell receptor (beta chain) was profiled in a study of PD-L1 blockade in urothelial cancer. For the study at large: A median of about 140,000 T cells was found in the blood samples. Findings of the study overall: It was durable-benefit patients whose tumor-associated blood clones expanded more at 3 weeks.

Libraries were prepared by immunoSEQ multiplex PCR; TCRdb keeps only in-frame clonotypes and omits some of them. The data show about 81,000 clones, with about 82% seen just once and 5.5% to 7.5% held by the top ten. CDR3 length equals 14 residues. CDR1 and CDR2 from the germline V gene are SGHNT and YENEEA. J lost 1 base, V lost 5 bases, and 4 bases had no gene match. To note about this clone: Its cognate antigen is unknown.

Noted time point: pretreatment peripheral blood. Samples spanned pretreatment and treatment, with 1 to 8 time points per patient. This TCR was recovered from a man in his forties with urothelial cancer. This specimen consisted of PBMCs, obtained around atezolizumab (anti-PD-L1) treatment. The rearrangement links TRBV11-3 to TRBJ2-5; 7 bases map to TRBD2. The CDR3 nucleotides read TGTGCCAGCAGCCAGCGGGGCCCCCAAGAGACCCAGTACTTC. As protein: CASSQRGPQETQYF.